The 3 T cell receptor beta chains in this list originate from one sample, sequenced in a study of cytomegalovirus exposure and HLA in healthy donors. The primer mix had 60 Vbeta and 13 Jbeta primers. The method was immunoSEQ multiplex PCR; TCRdb's version includes in-frame clones alone and lacks a portion of them. The table lists some 150,000 clones, around four fifths of them singletons, with about 8.6% in the top ten. Sequenced: PBMCs. All receptors come from a woman between 50 and 59 years old in good health and CMV-seropositive.

The rearrangement uses TRBV30 and TRBJ1-1; TRBD1 matches 8 bases. CDR1 is GTSNPN, CDR2 SVGIG, per germline (reference sequence). J gave up 5 bases and V 7 bases, and 12 bases lay outside the gene matches. The CDR3 sequence is 14 residues long. CDR3 residues: CASDRGVVGTEAFF. The CDR3 region has the DNA TGTGCCTCAGACAGGGGAGTAGTTGGTACTGAAGCTTTCTTT. Full variable domain (missing parts from reference TRBV30 and TRBJ1-1): SQTIHQWPATLVQPVGSPLSLECTVEGTSNPNLYWYRQAAGRGLQLLFYSVGIGQISSEVPQNLSASRPQDRQFILSSKKLLLSDSGFYLCASDRGVVGTEAFFGQGTRLTVV.

CDR3 amino acids: CASSPSNSNQPQHF. The CDR3, as DNA: TGTGCCAGCAGCCCGAGTAATAGCAATCAGCCCCAGCATTTT. The chain uses TRBV2 and TRBJ1-5; D is unresolved. The V gene lost 6 bases and the J gene lost 0 bases, with 9 bases spanning the gap. The CDR3 spans 14 residues. Germline-derived CDR1 and CDR2 are SNHLY and FYNNEI. The whole variable domain, filled in from reference TRBV2 and TRBJ1-5, reads EPEVTQTPSHQVTQMGQEVILRCVPISNHLYFYWYRQILGQKVEFLVSFYNNEISEKSEIFDDQFSVERPDGSNFTLKIRSTKLEDSAMYFCASSPSNSNQPQHFGDGTRLSIL.

This clone has more than one count but fewer than ten. The V call is TRBV27, the J call TRBJ2-2, with D perhaps matching TRBD1 (5 bases). Per germline, CDR1 MNHEY and CDR2 SMNVEV (reference sequence). V lost 3 bases to trimming and J lost 5 bases, with 13 bases between them. The CDR3 is 15 residues long. The CDR3 nucleotides read TGTGCCAGCAGTTTTCAAGGGGCCGAAACCGGGGAGCTGTTTTTT. It specifies CASSFQGAETGELFF.